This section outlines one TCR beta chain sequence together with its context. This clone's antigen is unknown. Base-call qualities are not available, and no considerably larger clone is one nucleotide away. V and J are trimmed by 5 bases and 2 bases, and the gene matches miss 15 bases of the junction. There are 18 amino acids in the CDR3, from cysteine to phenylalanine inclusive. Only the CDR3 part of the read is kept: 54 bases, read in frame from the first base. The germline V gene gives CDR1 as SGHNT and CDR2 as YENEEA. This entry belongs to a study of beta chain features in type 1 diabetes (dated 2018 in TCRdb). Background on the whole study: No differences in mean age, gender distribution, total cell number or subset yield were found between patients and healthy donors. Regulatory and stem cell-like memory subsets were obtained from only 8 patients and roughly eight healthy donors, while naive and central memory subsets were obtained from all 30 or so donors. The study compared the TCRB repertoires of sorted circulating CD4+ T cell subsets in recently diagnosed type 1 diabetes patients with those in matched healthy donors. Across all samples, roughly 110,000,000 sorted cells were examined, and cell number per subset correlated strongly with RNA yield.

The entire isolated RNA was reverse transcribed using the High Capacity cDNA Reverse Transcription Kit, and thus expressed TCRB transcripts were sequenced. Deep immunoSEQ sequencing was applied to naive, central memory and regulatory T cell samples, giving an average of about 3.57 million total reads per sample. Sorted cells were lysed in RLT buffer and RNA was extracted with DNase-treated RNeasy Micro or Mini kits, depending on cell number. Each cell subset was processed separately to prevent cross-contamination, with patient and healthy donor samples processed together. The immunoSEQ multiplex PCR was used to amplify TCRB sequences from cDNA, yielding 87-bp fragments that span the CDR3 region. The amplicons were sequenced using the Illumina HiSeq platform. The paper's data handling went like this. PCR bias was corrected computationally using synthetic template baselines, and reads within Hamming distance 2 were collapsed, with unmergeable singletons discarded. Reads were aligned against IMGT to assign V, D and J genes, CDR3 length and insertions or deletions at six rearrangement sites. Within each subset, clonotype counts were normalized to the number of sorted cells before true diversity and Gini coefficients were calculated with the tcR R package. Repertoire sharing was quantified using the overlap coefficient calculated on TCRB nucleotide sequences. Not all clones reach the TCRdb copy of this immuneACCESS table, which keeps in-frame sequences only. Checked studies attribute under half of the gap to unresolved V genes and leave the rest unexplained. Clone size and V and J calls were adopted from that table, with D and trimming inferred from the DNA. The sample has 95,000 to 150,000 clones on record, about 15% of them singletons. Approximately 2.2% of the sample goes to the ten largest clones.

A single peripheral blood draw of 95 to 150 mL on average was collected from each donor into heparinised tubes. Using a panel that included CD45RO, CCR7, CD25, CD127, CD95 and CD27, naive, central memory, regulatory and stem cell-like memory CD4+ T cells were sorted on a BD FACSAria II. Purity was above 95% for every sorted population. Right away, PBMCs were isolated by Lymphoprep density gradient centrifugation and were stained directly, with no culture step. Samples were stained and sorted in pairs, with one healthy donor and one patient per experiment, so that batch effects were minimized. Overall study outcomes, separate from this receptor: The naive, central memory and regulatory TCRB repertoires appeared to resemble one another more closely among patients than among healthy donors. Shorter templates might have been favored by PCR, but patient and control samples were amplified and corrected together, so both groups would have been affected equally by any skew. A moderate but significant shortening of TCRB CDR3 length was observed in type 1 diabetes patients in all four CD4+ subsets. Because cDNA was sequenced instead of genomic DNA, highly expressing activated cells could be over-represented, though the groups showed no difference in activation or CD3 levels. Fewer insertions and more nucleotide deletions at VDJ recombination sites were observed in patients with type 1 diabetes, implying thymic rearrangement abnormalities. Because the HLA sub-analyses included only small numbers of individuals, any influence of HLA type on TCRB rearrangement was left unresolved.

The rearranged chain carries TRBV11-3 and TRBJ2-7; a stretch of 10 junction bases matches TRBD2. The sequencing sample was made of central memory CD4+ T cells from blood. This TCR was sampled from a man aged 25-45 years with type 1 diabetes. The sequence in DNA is TGTGCCAGCAGCGTGACGTTTTGGTTAGCGGGGGGCACCTACGAGCAGTACTTC. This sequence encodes CASSVTFWLAGGTYEQYF.